This T cell receptor beta chain was obtained from a study of post-analysis software for immune sequencing data. About the study: The disease courses spanned relapsing-remitting, secondary progressive and progressive-relapsing forms of multiple sclerosis.

Points from the study as a whole: Co-batched samples clustered tightly together by F measure. Patients showed TRBV5-6, TRBV5-1 and TRBV20-1 among five TRBV segments more frequent than in controls. Normalized Chao1 diversity in multiple sclerosis patients fell significantly below that of controls.

Unmatched junction bases numbered 7, after V lost 4 bases and J lost 6 bases. Germline V gene data show CDR1 as SGHDT and CDR2 as YYEEEE. The CDR3 consists of 15 residues. This clonotype was seen a handful of times. Its antigen is not identified. Researchers reported that TCR beta cDNA libraries carried unique molecular identifiers. Roughly 0.5 million cDNA molecules were obtained from roughly 1.1 to 9.2 million T cells. MiXCR, applied by TCRdb to the PCR reads, yields one record per CDR3 protein. The sample carries hundreds of thousands of distinct CDR3 sequences, 39% recorded once. Sequencing was carried out using blood. This sequence originates from a girl aged 2-10 years with multiple sclerosis. The rearrangement links TRBV5-6 to TRBJ2-7; TRBD2 agrees at 13 bases. DNA for the CDR3: TGTGCCAGCAGCAAAGGACTAGCGGGAGTATTCGAGCAGTACTTC. Protein: CASSKGLAGVFEQYF.